This passage covers 29 T cell receptor beta chains from one sample sequenced in a study of cytomegalovirus exposure and HLA in healthy donors. 60 Vbeta and 13 Jbeta primers were used in PCR. The assay was immunoSEQ multiplex PCR, and TCRdb's table has in-frame clones only and misses some. The sample holds hundreds of thousands of clones, about 75% seen once. Input material: PBMCs. These receptors came from a male donor in good health and CMV-seronegative.

The V gene is TRBV6-1, the J gene TRBJ2-4; unclear D gene. The V end lost 7 bases, the J end lost 0 bases, and 7 bases lay between the germline ends. The germline V gene has CDR1 MNHNS and CDR2 SASEGT. There are 13 residues in the CDR3. DNA for the CDR3: TGTGCCAGCACTGACCAAGCCAAAAACATTCAGTACTTC. Protein sequence: CASTDQAKNIQYF.

The chain combines TRBV2 with TRBJ2-4, with a weak D call TRBD2 (5 bases). The CDR3 is 11 amino acids. The V end lost 7 bases, the J end lost 11 bases, and 12 bases lay between the germline ends. The germline CDR1 and CDR2 sequences are SNHLY and FYNNEI. CDR3 sequence (DNA): TGTGCCAGCACGGCCAGCGGCTTTCAGTACTTC. Its protein is CASTASGFQYF.

This clone showed up just a few times. The rearrangement uses TRBV25-1 and TRBJ1-5; 9 bases fit TRBD1. Germline trimming cut 2 bases from V and 4 bases from J; bases unmatched to any gene: 6. Germline V gene sequence: CDR1 MGHDK, CDR2 SYGVNS. The CDR3 runs 16 residues. CDR3 in amino acids: CASSEHNDRGNQPQHF. The CDR3 region has the DNA TGTGCCAGCAGTGAACATAACGACAGGGGGAATCAGCCCCAGCATTTT.

The chain joins TRBV4-2 to TRBJ2-7, with 9 bases fitting TRBD2. Germline CDR1 LGHNA, CDR2 YNFKEQ. The J segment lost 0 bases and the V segment lost 0 bases, leaving 9 bases of the junction unmatched. CDR3 length: 18 residues. DNA of the CDR3: TGTGCCAGCAGCCAAGATTCGGTAGCGGGGGATAGCTCCTACGAGCAGTACTTC. It yields the protein CASSQDSVAGDSSYEQYF.

V is TRBV7-3 and J is TRBJ2-4; D may be TRBD1 (6 bases). This CDR3 spans 16 amino acids. Germline V gene data show CDR1 as SGHTA and CDR2 as FQGTGA. The germline V and J ends were trimmed by 3 bases and 1 base, with 13 bases remaining between them. The CDR3 region is CASSLAPTGAKNIQYF. In nucleotides, the CDR3 is TGTGCCAGCAGCTTGGCCCCAACAGGGGCCAAAAACATTCAGTACTTC.

V usage is TRBV28 and J usage is TRBJ1-2, with D maybe TRBD1 (5 bases). CDR1 and CDR2 from the germline V gene are MDHEN and SYDVKM. V dropped 2 bases and J dropped 6 bases, with 7 bases sitting between them. The CDR3 is 12 residues long. The CDR3 coding sequence is TGTGCCAGCAGTTTAACACAGGATGGCTACACCTTC. Amino acids: CASSLTQDGYTF.

This clone appeared a single time. The chain joins TRBV5-6 to TRBJ1-3, with D possibly TRBD1 on 5 matching bases. CDR1 and CDR2 (germline): SGHDT, YYEEEE. Trimming took off 3 bases at V and 3 bases at J, with 10 bases between the two ends. The CDR3 has 14 amino acids. The DNA for the CDR3 is TGTGCCAGCAGCTCGACAGAACTTGGAAACACCATATATTTT. This sequence encodes CASSSTELGNTIYF. Full variable domain (rest looked up from reference TRBV5-6 and TRBJ1-3): DAGVTQSPTHLIKTRGQQVTLRCSPKSGHDTVSWYQQALGQGPQFIFQYYEEEERQRGNFPDRFSGHQFPNYSSELNVNALLLGDSALYLCASSSTELGNTIYFGEGSWLTVV.

The chain has TRBV7-9 and TRBJ2-3, with D maybe TRBD2 (5 bases). Deletions cut 6 bases from V and 5 bases from J, with 9 bases between. The CDR3 is 12 amino acids. The germline V gene encodes CDR1 SEHNR and CDR2 FQNEAQ (reference sequence). In DNA, the CDR3 is TGTGCCAGCAGTATCAGCGGAGATACGCAGTATTTT. Amino acids: CASSISGDTQYF. The variable domain in full, completed from reference TRBV7-9 and TRBJ2-3, reads DTGVSQNPRHKITKRGQNVTFRCDPISEHNRLYWYRQTLGQGPEFLTYFQNEAQLEKSRLLSDRFSAERPKGSFSTLEIQRTEQGDSAMYLCASSISGDTQYFGPGTRLTVL.

This chain links TRBV27 with TRBJ2-7; no clear D. Germline CDR1 MNHEY, CDR2 SMNVEV (reference sequence). V was trimmed by 3 bases and J by 6 bases, leaving 9 bases between them. This CDR3 contains 12 residues. In DNA, the CDR3 is TGTGCCAGCAGTTTTGCAGGCGCCGAGCAGTACTTC. This codes for CASSFAGAEQYF.

The rearrangement uses TRBV5-1 and TRBJ1-2; no clear D. The CDR3 runs 13 residues. The V gene's germline CDR1 is SGHRS and CDR2 YFSETQ. Trimming shortened V by 5 bases and J by 2 bases, and 10 bases separated the two germline ends. CDR3: CASREELNYGYTF. In DNA form, the CDR3 reads TGCGCCAGCAGGGAGGAATTGAACTATGGCTACACCTTC.

The V and J genes are TRBV28 and TRBJ1-5; D is perhaps TRBD1 (6 bases). CDR1 and CDR2 (germline): MDHEN, SYDVKM. The V gene lost 6 bases and the J gene lost 5 bases, with 14 bases spanning the gap. The CDR3 runs 14 residues. CDR3 DNA sequence: TGTGCCAGCAGGACTGACAGGAGTTATCAGCCCCAGCATTTT. Amino acids: CASRTDRSYQPQHF.

The chain joins TRBV10-3 to TRBJ2-5; TRBD2 aligns across 7 bases. Losses at the gene ends were 6 bases for V and 2 bases for J; bases not matched to a gene: 0. The CDR3 extends over 12 amino acids. CDR1 and CDR2 from the germline V gene are ENHRY and SYGVKD. CDR3 sequence: CAIRGGQETQYF. CDR3 in DNA: TGTGCCATCAGGGGGGGGCAAGAGACCCAGTACTTC.

V usage is TRBV7-2 and J usage is TRBJ2-1, with TRBD1 as a possible D gene (5 bases). Germline lookup yields CDR1 SGHTA and CDR2 FQGNSA. The CDR3 contains 19 residues. Trimming took 4 bases from V and 0 from J, leaving 22 bases between them. CDR3 bases: TGTGCCAGCAGCTCCCCGGCAGGTACGGACACGAGCTCCTACAATGAGCAGTTCTTC. The encoded protein is CASSSPAGTDTSSYNEQFF.

V usage is TRBV9 and J usage is TRBJ1-2; no clear D gene. Germline loops: CDR1 SGDLS, CDR2 YYNGEE. This CDR3 contains 12 residues. Trimming removed 3 bases from V and 6 bases from J, with 9 bases in between. The DNA of the CDR3 is TGTGCCAGCAGCGGGAGGCAGAATGGCTACACCTTC. Encoded protein: CASSGRQNGYTF.

The rearrangement links TRBV28 to TRBJ2-5, with 8 bases aligning to TRBD2. CDR3 length: 13 residues. The germline V gene encodes CDR1 MDHEN and CDR2 SYDVKM. Unmatched junction bases numbered 5, after V lost 7 bases and J lost 4 bases. Written as DNA, the CDR3 is TGTGCCAGCACCCGGGGGGGGAGAGAGACCCAGTACTTC. Its protein is CASTRGGRETQYF.

V and J are TRBV20-1 and TRBJ2-1; unclear D gene. Germline CDR1 DFQATT, CDR2 SNEGSKA (reference sequence). The V end lost 3 bases, the J end lost 9 bases, and 3 bases lay between the germline ends. CDR3 length equals 9 residues. In nucleotides, the CDR3 is TGCAGTGCTAGTATTGAGCAGTTCTTC. This sequence encodes CSASIEQFF.

The V call is TRBV27, the J call TRBJ2-2; D is perhaps TRBD1 (5 bases). The CDR3 sequence is 16 residues long. Deletions cut 2 bases from V and 2 bases from J, with 12 bases between. The germline V gene encodes CDR1 MNHEY and CDR2 SMNVEV (reference sequence). As DNA, the CDR3 is TGTGCCAGCAGTTTAGGGGCAGGGTTAAACACCGGGGAGCTGTTTTTT. It specifies CASSLGAGLNTGELFF.

The rearrangement links TRBV6-4 to TRBJ2-7; 9 bases map to TRBD2. The J call may be incorrect, as the DNA end agrees better with TRBJ2-1. The CDR3 is made up of 14 amino acids. Germline CDR1 and CDR2: MRHNA and SNTAGT. The CDR3 loop is CASRSSGVYNEQFF. CDR3 coding DNA: TGTGCCAGCAGATCTAGCGGGGTATACAATGAGCAGTTCTTC.

The chain couples TRBV6-5 to TRBJ1-2; 7 nucleotides agree with TRBD1. This CDR3 contains 14 residues. CDR1 and CDR2 (germline): MNHEY, SVGAGI. J lost 4 bases, V lost 6 bases, and 8 bases had no gene match. In DNA, the CDR3 is TGTGCCAGCAGCTACAGGGGTCCAGGCTATGGCTACACCTTC. Its translation is CASSYRGPGYGYTF.

The genes are TRBV5-6 and TRBJ1-2; TRBD1 might be the D (6 bases). Deletions cut 0 bases from V and 5 bases from J, with 11 bases between. Per germline, CDR1 SGHDT and CDR2 YYEEEE. This CDR3 spans 14 amino acids. The CDR3: CASSLVGQIYGYTF. CDR3 nucleotides: TGTGCCAGCAGCTTGGTAGGACAGATTTATGGCTACACCTTC.

The chain joins TRBV6-5 to TRBJ2-7; a possible D gene is TRBD1 (5 bases). This CDR3 contains 14 residues. Germline CDR1 reads MNHEY; CDR2 reads SVGAGI. Trimming removed 2 bases from V and 2 bases from J, with 10 bases in between. The CDR3 loop is CASSYRAGTYEQYF. The DNA for the CDR3 is TGTGCCAGCAGTTACAGGGCAGGGACCTACGAGCAGTACTTC.

This clone was seen once. The chain combines TRBV18 with TRBJ1-1; D unresolved. This CDR3 has 16 amino acids. Germline CDR1 and CDR2: KGHSH and LQKENI. V was trimmed by 1 base and J by 1 base, leaving 13 bases between them. The CDR3 DNA reads TGTGCCAGCTCACCACGCGAAAACAGTGCGAACACTGAAGCTTTCTTT. This translates into CASSPRENSANTEAFF.

The chain joins TRBV5-6 to TRBJ1-1; 7 nucleotides match TRBD1. This CDR3 has 16 residues. The junction had 10 bases not matched to a gene; V was cut back by 4 bases and J by 1 base. Germline CDR1 and CDR2: SGHDT and YYEEEE. The CDR3 region is CASSPGTVWGNTEAFF. The DNA of the CDR3 is TGTGCCAGCAGCCCGGGGACAGTTTGGGGGAACACTGAAGCTTTCTTT.

The rearrangement links TRBV7-2 to TRBJ1-4; 10 bases are a match to TRBD1. Germline CDR1 and CDR2: SGHTA and FQGNSA. CDR3 length: 15 amino acids. The J segment lost 7 bases and the V segment lost 1 base, leaving 3 bases of the junction unmatched. The CDR3 DNA reads TGTGCCAGCAGCTTAGGGACAGGGGGAGGTGAAAAACTGTTTTTT. Residues: CASSLGTGGGEKLFF. The variable domain in full, completed from reference TRBV7-2 and TRBJ1-4, reads GAGVSQSPSNKVTEKGKDVELRCDPISGHTALYWYRQSLGQGLEFLIYFQGNSAPDKSGLPSDRFSAERTGGSVSTLTIQRTQQEDSAVYLCASSLGTGGGEKLFFGSGTQLSVL.

In its sample, this clone was seen a few times. The J gene is TRBJ2-7, the V gene TRBV28; 12 positions match TRBD1. V lost 7 bases and J lost 7; bases outside the gene matches: 11. In germline, CDR1 is MDHEN, CDR2 SYDVKM. There are 15 residues in the CDR3. The CDR3 bases are TGTGCCAGCAAAGATCCGGGACAGGGGGCTTGGGAGCAGTACTTC. It specifies CASKDPGQGAWEQYF.

The chain recombines TRBV18 with TRBJ2-3; 8 bases agree with TRBD1. The J segment lost 0 bases and the V segment lost 4 bases, leaving 9 bases of the junction unmatched. There are 17 residues in the CDR3. CDR1 KGHSH and CDR2 LQKENI come from the germline V gene. CDR3 in DNA: TGTGCCAGCTCACGAACAGGGGGTGGATTGAGCACAGATACGCAGTATTTT. Protein product: CASSRTGGGLSTDTQYF.

The table lists this clone with a count of one. V is TRBV10-3 and J is TRBJ2-1; 13 bases align to TRBD2. V lost 4 bases, J lost 7 bases, and 13 bases stayed unmatched. Per germline, CDR1 ENHRY and CDR2 SYGVKD. This CDR3 has 18 residues. The CDR3 DNA reads TGTGCCATCAGTGTAACTCGACTAGCGGGAGGAGTAGGGAATGAGCAGTTCTTC. Amino acids: CAISVTRLAGGVGNEQFF.

The rearrangement joins TRBV5-1 to TRBJ1-2, with TRBD1 matching 9 bases. The CDR3 sequence is 14 residues long. Per the germline V gene, CDR1 is SGHRS and CDR2 is YFSETQ. V trimming: 3 bases; J trimming: 2 bases; junction bases outside the gene matches: 2. CDR3: CASSWTGENYGYTF. DNA for the CDR3: TGCGCCAGCAGCTGGACAGGGGAAAACTATGGCTACACCTTC. Complete variable domain (other parts from reference TRBV5-1 and TRBJ1-2): KAGVTQTPRYLIKTRGQQVTLSCSPISGHRSVSWYQQTPGQGLQFLFEYFSETQRNKGNFPGRFSGRQFSNSRSEMNVSTLELGDSALYLCASSWTGENYGYTFGSGTRLTVV.

The chain links TRBV7-2 to TRBJ2-1, with 9 bases lining up with TRBD2. J gave up 8 bases and V 7 bases, and 6 bases lay outside the gene matches. CDR1 SGHTA and CDR2 FQGNSA come from the germline V gene. The CDR3 has 13 amino acids. In DNA form, the CDR3 reads TGTGCCAGCACATCGCGGGGGGGCGATGAGCAGTTCTTC. Protein sequence: CASTSRGGDEQFF.